The 17 T cell receptor beta chains in this list originate from one sample, sequenced in a study of cytotoxic CD8 clonotypes in ibrutinib-treated CLL. Data came from immunoSEQ multiplex PCR; TCRdb stores just in-frame clones and leaves some out. The sample records roughly 130,000 clones, 85% to 95% being singletons. Source: PBMCs, taken after 12 months of ibrutinib treatment. These receptors came from a human donor with chronic lymphocytic leukemia.

CDR3 region: CASSINPGLDTETQYF. CDR3 DNA sequence: TGTGCCAGCAGTATAAATCCGGGACTAGATACGGAGACCCAGTACTTC. The chain employs TRBV9 and TRBJ2-5; TRBD2 agrees at 8 bases. Germline CDR1 is SGDLS and CDR2 is YYNGEE. The J segment lost 5 bases and the V segment lost 5 bases, leaving 14 bases of the junction unmatched. CDR3 size: 16 residues.

In this sample, this clone turned up once. The chain couples TRBV5-1 to TRBJ2-7; 9 bases match TRBD2. The CDR3 is 14 residues long. Germline loops: CDR1 SGHRS, CDR2 YFSETQ. With V trimmed by 4 bases and J by 5 bases, 7 bases remained unmatched. The DNA for the CDR3 is TGCGCCAGCAGCCTCGGGACTAGCTTAGACGAGCAGTACTTC. Amino acid sequence: CASSLGTSLDEQYF.

The chain joins TRBV6-6 to TRBJ2-7, with D unclear. The CDR3 contains 16 residues. The V end was cut by 0 bases, the J end by 0 bases, with 12 bases between. Germline V gene sequence: CDR1 MNHNY, CDR2 SVGAGI (reference sequence). CDR3 residues: CASSYSSLLPSYEQYF. CDR3 sequence (DNA): TGTGCCAGCAGTTACTCGAGCCTACTCCCCTCCTACGAGCAGTACTTC.

The V and J genes are TRBV6-4 and TRBJ2-7; no definite D call. The CDR3 is 11 amino acids. Deletions cut 5 bases from V and 6 bases from J, with 8 bases between. Germline lookup yields CDR1 MRHNA and CDR2 SNTAGT. The CDR3 loop reads CASSSVPEQYF. CDR3 DNA sequence: TGTGCCAGCAGTTCGGTCCCCGAGCAGTACTTC.

On this clone: At one end, the junction sequence differs from germline, possibly due to a read error. This rearrangement joins TRBV7-9 to TRBJ2-2; D call uncertain. This CDR3 has 14 amino acids. Germline CDR1 reads SEHNR; CDR2 reads FQNEAQ (reference sequence). The CDR3 spells CASSLARNDGLVIF. DNA of the CDR3: TGTGCCAGCAGCTTAGCCCGAAACGATGGATTGGTGATTTTT.

The chain carries TRBV14 and TRBJ2-3; D unclear. This CDR3 region has 14 residues. Trimming removed 0 bases at V and 0 bases at J, with 4 bases between. Looked up from germline, CDR1 is SGHDN and CDR2 is FVKESK. The CDR3 coding sequence is TGTGCCAGCAGCCAAGACGTGAGCACAGATACGCAGTATTTT. Its translation: CASSQDVSTDTQYF.

CDR3 bases: TGTGCCAGCACCTTGCCAGGGTTTTTCCCCCAGCATTTT. Translating gives CASTLPGFFPQHF. The chain couples TRBV28 to TRBJ1-5, with D possibly matching TRBD1 (5 bases). V was cut by 7 bases and J by 10 bases, with 17 bases left in between. The CDR3 consists of 13 residues. Germline V gene lookup returns CDR1 MDHEN and CDR2 SYDVKM.

The chain links TRBV28 to TRBJ1-5; 12 bases align to TRBD1. The CDR3 is 16 amino acids. Losses at the gene ends were 4 bases for V and 5 bases for J; bases not matched to a gene: 6. The V gene's germline CDR1 is MDHEN and CDR2 SYDVKM. The CDR3 loop is CASSYGTGGLDQPQHF. Here the CDR3 DNA reads TGTGCCAGCAGTTACGGGACAGGGGGCTTGGATCAGCCCCAGCATTTT. Using reference TRBV28 and TRBJ1-5 for the parts outside the CDR3, the full variable domain is DVKVTQSSRYLVKRTGEKVFLECVQDMDHENMFWYRQDPGLGLRLIYFSYDVKMKEKGDIPEGYSVSREKKERFSLILESASTNQTSMYLCASSYGTGGLDQPQHFGDGTRLSIL.

The V gene is TRBV19, the J gene TRBJ2-3; perhaps TRBD2 as D (6 bases). Trimming removed 4 bases from V and 1 base from J, with 15 bases in between. CDR1 is LNHDA and CDR2 is SQIVND in the germline V gene (reference sequence). The CDR3 is made up of 16 amino acids. The CDR3 region has the DNA TGTGCCAGTAGTAGGTCTTGGGCTAGCGGCACAGATACGCAGTATTTT. Translated, it gives CASSRSWASGTDTQYF. The full variable domain, completed using reference TRBV19 and TRBJ2-3, is DGGITQSPKYLFRKEGQNVTLSCEQNLNHDAMYWYRQDPGQGLRLIYYSQIVNDFQKGDIAEGYSVSREKKESFPLTVTSAQKNPTAFYLCASSRSWASGTDTQYFGPGTRLTVL.

This chain links TRBV9 with TRBJ2-1; weak D call: TRBD1 (6 bases). CDR1 is SGDLS and CDR2 is YYNGEE in the germline V gene. The CDR3 covers 14 residues. V lost 1 base to trimming and J lost 2 bases, with 7 bases between them. CDR3 DNA sequence: TGTGCCAGCAGCGTACAGGGGACCTACAATGAGCAGTTCTTC. It encodes CASSVQGTYNEQFF.

In regard to this clone: The sample contains more than one DNA sequence encoding this CDR3. The chain's CDR3 is CASREAGGPGGTQYF. CDR3 in DNA: TGCGCCAGCAGGGAAGCGGGAGGGCCGGGCGGTACGCAGTATTTT. The gene calls are TRBV5-1 and TRBJ2-3; 10 bases are shared with TRBD2. V shed 5 bases and J 8 bases; nucleotides not matched to a gene: 11. This CDR3 has 15 residues. CDR1 SGHRS and CDR2 YFSETQ come from the germline V gene.

The J gene is TRBJ2-7, the V gene TRBV30, with D possibly TRBD1 on 6 matching bases. Germline V gene data show CDR1 as GTSNPN and CDR2 as SVGIG (reference sequence). V was clipped by 7 bases and J by 7 bases, with 23 bases between them. The CDR3 is 14 residues long. CDR3 protein: CASPRQVHKAEQYF. CDR3 DNA sequence: TGTGCCTCCCCCCGACAGGTCCATAAGGCGGAGCAGTACTTC.

The V call is TRBV9, the J call TRBJ2-2; 12 nucleotides align to TRBD2. With V trimmed by 6 bases and J by 2 bases, 5 bases remained unmatched. The CDR3 covers 16 residues. Germline CDR1 and CDR2: SGDLS and YYNGEE. The CDR3 coding sequence is TGTGCCAGCACCCCGACTAGCGGGAGTAACACCGGGGAGCTGTTTTTT. Translating gives CASTPTSGSNTGELFF.

The J gene is TRBJ2-3, the V gene TRBV6-6, with D possibly TRBD2 on 6 matching bases. Per germline, CDR1 MNHNY and CDR2 SVGAGI (reference sequence). The ends were cut back, 6 bases at V and 4 bases at J, with 11 bases in the middle. CDR3 length: 13 amino acids. The CDR3 DNA reads TGTGCCAGCAGCTGGGGACTCCCAGATACGCAGTATTTT. Protein sequence: CASSWGLPDTQYF.

The V call is TRBV28, the J call TRBJ2-7, with D possibly being TRBD2 (5 bases). The CDR3 is 14 amino acids. Germline V lookup: CDR1 MDHEN, CDR2 SYDVKM. Trimming removed 3 bases at V and 5 bases at J, with 14 bases between. The CDR3 DNA reads as TGTGCCAGCAGTTTCTCGGGATCATCAGACGAGCAGTACTTC. Its translation: CASSFSGSSDEQYF.

The rearrangement joins TRBV6-5 to TRBJ2-5, with D possibly matching TRBD2 (6 bases). Germline V lookup: CDR1 MNHEY, CDR2 SVGAGI. V lost 2 bases and J lost 2, with 12 bases in between. CDR3 length: 15 residues. CDR3 DNA: TGTGCCAGCAGTTACGGGTGGGGAGGACAAGAGACCCAGTACTTC. Translating it yields CASSYGWGGQETQYF.

The chain couples TRBV28 to TRBJ2-2; D uncertain. The CDR3 contains 11 residues. The V and J ends lost 4 bases and 9 bases respectively, with 6 bases between them. Germline CDR1 is MDHEN and CDR2 is SYDVKM. In DNA, the CDR3 is TGTGCCAGCAGTTCTTCTTGGGAGCTGTTTTTT. Encoded protein: CASSSSWELFF.